Reported below is one T cell receptor beta chain. V was cut by 3 bases and J by 7 bases, with 18 bases left in between. The CDR3 length is 15 residues. Germline V gives CDR1 MNHNS, CDR2 SASEGT. This sample stems from a study of blood T cell repertoires in COVID-19. Turning to the study itself: Some COVID-19 samples were acute and others convalescent; all came from the United States, Italy and Spain.

As handled by the study authors: For nucleated cells, counts were estimated from reference gene primer amplification. Libraries were prepared by immunoSEQ multiplex PCR; TCRdb keeps only in-frame clonotypes and omits some of them. V and J calls and clone size are copied from that table; D and trimming were computed from the DNA. This sample has about 100,000 clones, with under 75% found just once. This TCR was sampled from a man older than 75 with acute or convalescent COVID-19. Sequenced: peripheral blood. This chain joins TRBV6-1 and TRBJ1-2, with D maybe TRBD1 (5 bases). In nucleotides, the CDR3 is TGTGCCAGCAGTGACCCTAGGACACCGCCTGGTGGCTACACCTTC. Protein: CASSDPRTPPGGYTF.